Listed below are T cell receptor beta chains from one sample, sequenced in a study of human T cells and chemical hapten exposure. One entry per CDR3 protein results from TCRdb running MiXCR on the RACE reads. The sample holds 180,000 or so distinct CDR3 sequences, more than 12% seen once. The sequencing here drew on whole blood, taken in connection with sensitization to the hapten diphenylcyclopropenone (DPC). All receptors come from a woman aged 30 to 39 with alopecia areata. Some clones in this sample may be carry-over from other donors' samples. Both conserved end residues are part of each CDR3. Fields, in order: CDR3 protein, CDR3 DNA, D gene, V gene, clone size, J gene. A D gene is named only where the DNA matches it firmly. Clone size is not always given. Where it is, it says once, few, many or a class for expanded clones.

CASRQSGETQYF | TGTGCCAGCCGACAGTCCGGGGAGACCCAGTACTTC | NA | TRBV14 | few | TRBJ2-5
CASSPDGDNEKLFF | TGTGCCAGCAGCCCGGACGGTGATAATGAAAAACTGTTTTTT | NA | TRBV6-5 | NA | TRBJ1-4
CASSFLGTGGYEQYF | TGTGCCAGCAGCTTCTTGGGGACAGGGGGGTACGAGCAGTACTTC | TRBD1 | TRBV11-2 | NA | TRBJ2-7
CSVEGTSGGRDTQYF | TGCAGCGTGGAAGGGACTAGCGGGGGGAGGGATACGCAGTATTTT | TRBD2 | TRBV29-1 | NA | TRBJ2-3
CASSRLGTGVGNTIYF | TGTGCCAGCAGTCGCCTGGGGACGGGAGTTGGAAACACCATATATTTT | NA | TRBV6-5 | NA | TRBJ1-3
CASSMRDNQPQHF | TGTGCCAGTAGTATGAGGGACAATCAGCCCCAGCATTTT | NA | TRBV19 | few | TRBJ1-5
CASTGRGDRGYYF | TGTGCCAGCACCGGACGGGGGGACAGGGGCTACTACTTC | TRBD1 | TRBV6-2/TRBV6-3 | few | TRBJ2-7
CASSPRSNYGYTF | TGTGCCAGTAGTCCCCGCAGCAACTATGGCTACACCTTC | NA | TRBV19 | NA | TRBJ1-2
CASSPLPGPIKEKLFF | TGTGCCAGCTCACCATTACCGGGACCGATAAAAGAAAAACTGTTTTTT | NA | TRBV18 | NA | TRBJ1-4
CASSQGRVEGIQYF | TGTGCCAGCAGCCAGGGAAGGGTGGAAGGCATTCAGTACTTC | NA | TRBV6-1 | many | TRBJ2-4
CASTSGAEAFF | TGTGCCAGCACCAGTGGCGCCGAAGCTTTCTTT | NA | TRBV6-6 | NA | TRBJ1-1
CAWRDQRDTEAFF | TGTGCCTGGAGGGACCAGCGGGACACTGAAGCTTTCTTT | NA | TRBV30 | few | TRBJ1-1
CASSPRQGSGSTEAFF | TGTGCCAGCAGCCCCAGACAGGGGTCAGGAAGCACTGAAGCTTTCTTT | TRBD1 | TRBV12-3/TRBV12-4 | few | TRBJ1-1
CASRSANNEQFF | TGTGCCAGCAGAAGCGCGAACAATGAGCAGTTCTTC | NA | TRBV28 | NA | TRBJ2-1
CASSQGASVKKLFF | TGTGCCAGCAGCCAGGGGGCGTCAGTTAAAAAACTGTTTTTT | TRBD1 | TRBV6-6 | NA | TRBJ1-4
CASRNGRISRTDTQYF | TGTGCCAGCAGAAATGGGAGGATTAGCCGCACAGATACGCAGTATTTT | NA | TRBV7-8 | few | TRBJ2-3
CASTTLGDSPLHF | TGTGCCAGCACGACCCTGGGGGATTCACCCCTCCACTTT | NA | TRBV12-3/TRBV12-4 | many | TRBJ1-6
CASSFSNSDSPGYTF | TGTGCCAGCAGCTTTTCAAACTCGGACAGTCCTGGCTACACCTTC | NA | TRBV7-9 | few | TRBJ1-2
CASSYRGVFTDTQYF | TGTGCCAGCAGCTATCGCGGAGTCTTCACAGATACGCAGTATTTT | NA | TRBV7-6 | few | TRBJ2-3
CASSQATTSGRTEQYF | TGTGCCAGCAGCCAAGCTACGACTAGCGGGCGGACCGAGCAGTACTTC | TRBD2 | TRBV4-2 | NA | TRBJ2-7
CASSKQDRWEKLFF | TGTGCCAGTAGTAAGCAGGACCGATGGGAAAAACTGTTTTTT | NA | TRBV19 | NA | TRBJ1-4
CSSQTGPYEQYF | TGCAGCTCCCAGACAGGGCCCTACGAGCAGTACTTC | TRBD1 | TRBV29-1 | few | TRBJ2-7
CASSQETGDYNEQFF | TGCGCCAGCAGCCAAGAGACGGGGGATTACAATGAGCAGTTCTTC | NA | TRBV4-3 | NA | TRBJ2-1
CASSKGTGGRIRDTQYF | TGTGCCAGCAGCAAAGGGACAGGGGGCAGGATTCGGGATACGCAGTATTTT | TRBD1 | TRBV7-2 | few | TRBJ2-3
CASSLGPGQGHEQYF | TGTGCCAGCAGCTTAGGGCCGGGACAGGGCCACGAGCAGTACTTC | TRBD1 | TRBV7-9 | NA | TRBJ2-7
CASSPQTGETQYF | TGTGCCAGCAGCCCTCAGACCGGGGAGACCCAGTACTTC | NA | TRBV7-2 | many | TRBJ2-5
CASSSRDTHGHGYTF | TGTGCCAGCAGCAGCCGGGACACCCATGGTCATGGCTACACCTTC | NA | TRBV12-3/TRBV12-4 | many | TRBJ1-2
CSARVPAASGRGGNIQYF | TGCAGTGCTAGAGTCCCTGCCGCTAGCGGGAGAGGGGGGAACATTCAGTACTTC | TRBD2 | TRBV20-1 | NA | TRBJ2-4
CASSQGSSRVISPLHF | TGTGCCAGCAGCCAAGGGTCGAGCAGGGTGATTAGCCCCCTCCACTTT | NA | TRBV14 | NA | TRBJ1-6
CASSHWTGVNTEAFF | TGTGCCAGCAGCCATTGGACAGGGGTGAACACTGAAGCTTTCTTT | TRBD1 | TRBV14 | few | TRBJ1-1
CSARSPGGRAPYNEQFF | TGCAGCGCCCGATCCCCGGGAGGACGGGCCCCCTACAATGAGCAGTTCTTC | TRBD2 | TRBV29-1 | NA | TRBJ2-1
CAITPNPGQGVDGYTF | TGTGCCATCACCCCAAATCCGGGACAGGGGGTTGATGGCTACACCTTC | TRBD1 | TRBV10-3 | NA | TRBJ1-2
CASNTGLTDEAFF | TGTGCCAGCAATACAGGGCTGACAGATGAAGCTTTCTTT | NA | TRBV28 | NA | TRBJ1-1
CASSSTVRWSYNSPLHF | TGTGCCAGCAGCTCTACAGTCCGCTGGTCCTATAATTCACCCCTCCACTTT | NA | TRBV11-2 | NA | TRBJ1-6
CASSSPGQGASEQYF | TGTGCCAGCAGTTCCCCGGGTCAGGGGGCATCCGAGCAGTACTTC | TRBD1 | TRBV28 | few | TRBJ2-7
CASSLWGRNADEQYF | TGTGCCAGCAGCTTGTGGGGGAGAAATGCAGACGAGCAGTACTTC | NA | TRBV5-6 | NA | TRBJ2-7
CASRGPTRGYTF | TGTGCCAGCAGGGGGCCCACGAGAGGCTACACCTTC | NA | TRBV12-3/TRBV12-4 | few | TRBJ1-2
CASSLGLRNTEAFF | TGTGCCAGCAGCTTGGGACTAAGGAACACTGAAGCTTTCTTT | NA | TRBV5-5 | NA | TRBJ1-1
CASSQDPGSGEKLFF | TGCGCCAGCAGCCAAGACCCAGGGAGTGGTGAAAAACTGTTTTTT | NA | TRBV4-3 | NA | TRBJ1-4
CASSLRQGSNYGYTF | TGTGCCAGCAGCCTCCGACAGGGGAGTAACTATGGCTACACCTTC | TRBD1 | TRBV7-6 | NA | TRBJ1-2
CASSSGTAHHYGYTF | TGTGCCAGCAGTTCCGGGACAGCGCATCACTATGGCTACACCTTC | TRBD1 | TRBV28 | NA | TRBJ1-2
CASSYVGRQPQHF | TGTGCCAGCAGTTACGTAGGGAGGCAGCCCCAGCATTTT | NA | TRBV6-2/TRBV6-3 | NA | TRBJ1-5
CASSPTKAGNTIYF | TGTGCCAGCAGCCCGACAAAAGCTGGAAACACCATATATTTT | NA | TRBV3-1 | few | TRBJ1-3
CASSLGGGRNTGELFF | TGTGCCAGCAGCTTAGGCGGCGGGCGGAACACCGGGGAGCTGTTTTTT | NA | TRBV7-6 | many | TRBJ2-2
CASSSPGQDIQYF | TGTGCCAGCAGCTCACCGGGACAGGACATTCAGTACTTC | TRBD1 | TRBV7-9 | NA | TRBJ2-4
CASSQSGTTWFNEQFF | TGTGCCAGCAGTCAATCCGGGACCACCTGGTTCAATGAGCAGTTCTTC | NA | TRBV12-3/TRBV12-4 | few | TRBJ2-1
CASSPLGIYEQYF | TGTGCCAGCAGCCCCCTGGGGATCTACGAGCAGTACTTC | NA | TRBV14 | few | TRBJ2-7
CASSIRTERWEQFF | TGTGCCAGCAGTATACGAACCGAACGATGGGAGCAGTTCTTC | NA | TRBV6-2/TRBV6-3 | few | TRBJ2-1
CASSTLAGGRDTQYF | TGTGCCAGCAGTACCCTAGCGGGGGGCCGGGATACGCAGTATTTT | TRBD2 | TRBV28 | NA | TRBJ2-3
CASSWTRHTEAFF | TGCGCCAGCAGCTGGACCAGGCACACTGAAGCTTTCTTT | NA | TRBV5-1 | few | TRBJ1-1
CASSLVSYGYTF | TGTGCCAGCAGTTTAGTTTCCTATGGCTACACCTTC | NA | TRBV28 | few | TRBJ1-2
CASSWDRGTTEAFF | TGTGCCAGCAGCTGGGACAGGGGGACCACAGAAGCTTTCTTT | TRBD1 | TRBV5-4 | many | TRBJ1-1
CSAGDRMNTEAFF | TGCAGTGCTGGCGACAGGATGAACACTGAAGCTTTCTTT | NA | TRBV20-1 | NA | TRBJ1-1
CASSPGQGLSEAFF | TGTGCCAGCAGCCCCGGGCAGGGACTTTCTGAAGCTTTCTTT | NA | TRBV3-1 | NA | TRBJ1-1
CASSGTLNNSPLHF | TGTGCCAGCAGCGGGACGCTAAATAATTCACCCCTCCACTTT | NA | TRBV9 | many | TRBJ1-6
CASSLVGAAVSYEQYF | TGTGCCAGCAGCTTGGTGGGGGCAGCAGTCTCCTACGAGCAGTACTTC | NA | TRBV5-5 | few | TRBJ2-7
CSWATGEGGDTQYF | TGCAGTTGGGCCACGGGGGAGGGAGGAGATACGCAGTATTTT | TRBD2 | TRBV20-1 | few | TRBJ2-3